This T cell receptor (beta chain) was sequenced during a study of shared clonotypes between healthy human individuals. Method: immunoSEQ multiplex PCR; TCRdb's copy keeps in-frame clones and lacks some. The profile shows some 2 million clones, roughly 94% of them singletons. Regarding the study as a whole: Sharing across a handful of donors was seen in roughly 5% of naive CD4 clonotypes. Against clonotypes common to all four donors, non-shared ones had lower generation probabilities.

The healthy adult donors were HIV-negative and reported no recent acute infections or vaccinations. CD4+ cell separation produced CD45RA+ naive and CD45RA-negative memory subsets. The V gene's germline CDR1 is MNHEY and CDR2 SVGAGI. There are 12 residues in the CDR3. Trimming removed 5 bases from V and 14 bases from J, with 13 bases in between. Remarks on this clone: What it binds is unknown.

The TCR sequence derives from a man younger than 35 in good health. The genes are TRBV6-5 and TRBJ1-6; a weak D match, TRBD1 (5 bases). Sequencing was done on a sample of naive CD4+ T cells sorted from blood. Specified subset: CD45RA+ positively selected. CDR3 nucleotide sequence: TGTGCCAGCAGTCCATTACAAGGGGCCCTCCACTTT. Translating it yields CASSPLQGALHF.